This TCR beta chain was retrieved from a study of shared clonotypes between healthy human individuals. Study-wide context: Per donor, three plates held CD4 naive cells, three held CD4 memory, two held CD8 naive and one held CD8 memory.

Here immunoSEQ multiplex PCR was the method, and the copy in TCRdb shows in-frame clones only, minus some. The table has roughly 850,000 clones, roughly 96% seen once. CD45RO-negative, CCR7-positively selected cells formed the naive CD8 fraction, excluding terminally differentiated effector memory CD45RA+ cells. Germline CDR1 SGDLS, CDR2 YYNGEE. This CDR3 comprises 16 residues. V was cut by 0 bases and J by 5 bases, with 18 bases left in between. The sample taken for sequencing was naive CD8+ T cells sorted from blood. The chain has TRBV9 and TRBJ2-7; D could derive from TRBD1 or TRBD2 (5 bases each). The source is a young man in good health. The CDR3 region is CASSVEPGLIGDEQYF. The DNA of the CDR3 is TGTGCCAGCAGCGTAGAGCCAGGGCTGATCGGGGACGAGCAGTACTTC. Based on the CDR3 plus reference TRBV9 and TRBJ2-7, the full variable domain is DSGVTQTPKHLITATGQRVTLRCSPRSGDLSVYWYQQSLDQGLQFLIQYYNGEERAKGNILERFSAQQFPDLHSELNLSSLELGDSALYFCASSVEPGLIGDEQYFGPGTRLTVT.